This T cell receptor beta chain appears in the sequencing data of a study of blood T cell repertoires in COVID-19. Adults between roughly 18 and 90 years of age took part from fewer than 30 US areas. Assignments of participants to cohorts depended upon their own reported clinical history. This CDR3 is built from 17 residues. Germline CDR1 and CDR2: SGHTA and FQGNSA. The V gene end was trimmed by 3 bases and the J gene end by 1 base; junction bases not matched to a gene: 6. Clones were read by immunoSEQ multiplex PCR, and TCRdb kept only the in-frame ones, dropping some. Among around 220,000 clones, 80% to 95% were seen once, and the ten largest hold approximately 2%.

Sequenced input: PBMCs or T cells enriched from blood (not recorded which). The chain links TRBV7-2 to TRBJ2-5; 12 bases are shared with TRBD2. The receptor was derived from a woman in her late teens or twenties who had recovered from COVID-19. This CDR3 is CASSFPRTSGAQETQYF. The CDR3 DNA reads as TGTGCCAGCAGCTTCCCAAGGACTAGCGGGGCCCAAGAGACCCAGTACTTC.